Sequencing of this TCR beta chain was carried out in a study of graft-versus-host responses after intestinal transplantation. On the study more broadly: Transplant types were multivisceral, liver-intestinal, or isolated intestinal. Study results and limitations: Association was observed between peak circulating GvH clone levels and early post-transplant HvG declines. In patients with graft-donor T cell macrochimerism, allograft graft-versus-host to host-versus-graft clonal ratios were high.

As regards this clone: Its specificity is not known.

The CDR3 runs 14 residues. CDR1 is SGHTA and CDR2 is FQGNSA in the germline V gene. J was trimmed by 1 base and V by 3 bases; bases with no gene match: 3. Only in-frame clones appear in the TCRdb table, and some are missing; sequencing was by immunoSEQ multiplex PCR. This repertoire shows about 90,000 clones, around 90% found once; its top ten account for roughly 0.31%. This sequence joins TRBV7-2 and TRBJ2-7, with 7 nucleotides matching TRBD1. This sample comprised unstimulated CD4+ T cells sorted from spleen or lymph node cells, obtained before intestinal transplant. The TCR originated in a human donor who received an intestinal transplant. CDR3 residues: CASSLGQPSYEQYF. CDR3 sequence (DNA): TGTGCCAGCAGCTTGGGACAGCCTTCCTACGAGCAGTACTTC.